Presented here are 21 T cell receptor beta chains from one specimen sequenced in a study of T cells in Graves' hyperthyroidism and ophthalmopathy. Amplified TCR beta CDR3 regions came from RNA transcripts. A set of HTBI primers served as the primers for a first-round RT-PCR of the TCR CDR3. MiXCR, applied by TCRdb to the multiplex PCR reads, yields one record per CDR3 protein. The data show around 270,000 distinct CDR3 sequences, around a fifth seen once. The source material was blood. These receptors all stem from a man aged 50-60 years with Graves' ophthalmopathy.

This clonotype was observed at least ten times. The V and J genes are TRBV11-3 and TRBJ2-5; D gene unclear. This CDR3 contains 15 residues. The V end lost 5 bases, the J end lost 2 bases, and 15 bases lay between the germline ends. CDR1 is SGHNT, CDR2 YENEEA, per germline. The CDR3 region has the DNA TGTGCCAGCAGCCGCCAAGCGACACAGCAAGAGACCCAGTACTTC. As protein: CASSRQATQQETQYF.

This clonotype was observed many times. The rearrangement uses TRBV28 and TRBJ2-5; unclear D gene. The CDR3 has 14 amino acids. Trimming shortened V by 2 bases and J by 2 bases, and 9 bases separated the two germline ends. Germline values: CDR1 MDHEN, CDR2 SYDVKM. This CDR3 reads CASSLAVPQETQYF. The CDR3, as DNA: TGTGCCAGCAGTTTAGCAGTACCTCAAGAGACCCAGTACTTC. Full variable domain (outside the CDR3, taken from reference TRBV28 and TRBJ2-5): DVKVTQSSRYLVKRTGEKVFLECVQDMDHENMFWYRQDPGLGLRLIYFSYDVKMKEKGDIPEGYSVSREKKERFSLILESASTNQTSMYLCASSLAVPQETQYFGPGTRLLVL.

This clonotype was seen repeatedly, ten times or more. The gene calls are TRBV11-2 and TRBJ2-7, with unresolved D. The V gene's germline CDR1 is SGHAT and CDR2 FQNNGV. The V end lost 5 bases, the J end lost 0 bases, and 14 bases lay between the germline ends. CDR3 length: 15 amino acids. The CDR3 here is CASSHFDGPSYEQYF. DNA for the CDR3: TGTGCCAGCAGCCATTTCGACGGTCCCTCCTACGAGCAGTACTTC.

The V and J genes are TRBV27 and TRBJ2-5; D not certain. V was cut by 2 bases and J by 2 bases, with 6 bases left in between. The CDR3 loop spans 13 amino acids. CDR1 and CDR2 (germline): MNHEY, SMNVEV (reference sequence). In nucleotides, the CDR3 is TGTGCCAGCAGTTTAGGGGAACAAGAGACCCAGTACTTC. This codes for CASSLGEQETQYF.

The rearrangement links TRBV18 to TRBJ2-1; 7 bases fit TRBD2. The V gene's germline CDR1 is KGHSH and CDR2 LQKENI. J was trimmed by 9 bases and V by 3 bases; bases with no gene match: 8. The CDR3 has 14 residues. The CDR3 region has the DNA TGTGCCAGCTCACCTCCATCGGGAGGTTTTGAGCAGTTCTTC. Protein product: CASSPPSGGFEQFF.

In its sample, this clonotype was seen a few times. The gene calls are TRBV7-6 and TRBJ2-1; TRBD2 matches at 7 bases. V shed 5 bases, J shed 0 bases, and the junction held 7 bases outside the gene matches. Germline V gene lookup returns CDR1 SGHVS and CDR2 FNYEAQ. This CDR3 has 16 amino acids. The DNA of the CDR3 is TGTGCCAGCAGCCCCCCGGGAGGTAGCTCCTACAATGAGCAGTTCTTC. Amino acids: CASSPPGGSSYNEQFF.

The chain's CDR3 is CASSLQGAEDTQYF. Written as DNA, the CDR3 is TGCGCCAGCAGCTTACAGGGGGCAGAAGATACGCAGTATTTT. The V gene is TRBV5-1, the J gene TRBJ2-3, with 9 bases aligning to TRBD1. The CDR3 contains 14 residues. V lost 2 bases to trimming and J lost 5 bases; unmatched junction nucleotides: 3. Germline lookup yields CDR1 SGHRS and CDR2 YFSETQ.

This clonotype was picked up one time. A read error may account for a junction end that differs from germline. The chain uses TRBV7-9 and TRBJ2-7; D not resolved. The CDR3 is 15 amino acids. The germline V gene encodes CDR1 SEHNR and CDR2 FQNEAQ (reference sequence). In DNA, the CDR3 is TGTGCCAGCAACTTAGTGGCAGATTTCTCCTACGAGCAGTACTTC. Translated: CASNLVADFSYEQYF.

This clonotype was observed a handful of times. This rearrangement joins TRBV20-1 to TRBJ2-7; 8 nucleotides line up with TRBD2. J gave up 6 bases and V 0 bases, and 10 bases lay outside the gene matches. The CDR3 is 15 amino acids. Germline V CDR1 and CDR2: DFQATT, SNEGSKA (reference sequence). DNA for the CDR3: TGCAGTGCTAGAGAGGGGACTAGAAACATCCCCGAGCAGTACTTC. This codes for CSAREGTRNIPEQYF.

This clonotype was recorded at least ten times. The chain combines TRBV3-1 with TRBJ1-4; D ambiguous. CDR3 size: 15 residues. Germline CDR1 is LGHDT and CDR2 is YNNKEL (reference sequence). Deletions cut 1 base from V and 8 bases from J, with 14 bases between. This CDR3 reads CASSQGYSKGEKLFF. The CDR3 DNA reads as TGTGCCAGCAGCCAAGGCTACTCCAAAGGGGAAAAACTGTTTTTT.

J is TRBJ1-1 and V is TRBV5-1; D is possibly TRBD1 (6 bases). Looked up from germline, CDR1 is SGHRS and CDR2 is YFSETQ. The length of the CDR3 is 14 residues. With 0 bases removed from V and 4 bases from J, the gap between germline ends came to 10 bases. This CDR3 is CASSLEGGGTEAFF. The CDR3 DNA reads as TGCGCCAGCAGCTTGGAAGGGGGAGGCACTGAAGCTTTCTTT.

V gene TRBV24-1 combines with J gene TRBJ2-5, with unresolved D. The germline V gene encodes CDR1 KGHDR and CDR2 SFDVKD. This CDR3 has 14 residues. Trimming pared 0 bases from V and 0 bases from J, leaving 4 bases between. CDR3 sequence: CATSDLDHQETQYF. CDR3 nucleotides: TGTGCCACCAGTGATTTGGACCACCAAGAGACCCAGTACTTC.

J is TRBJ2-3 and V is TRBV5-1, with D tentatively TRBD2 (6 bases). The CDR3 length is 15 residues. Germline values: CDR1 SGHRS, CDR2 YFSETQ. V was clipped by 4 bases and J by 2 bases, with 14 bases between them. CDR3 residues: CASSAGSGPTDTQYF. In DNA form, the CDR3 reads TGCGCCAGCAGCGCCGGTAGCGGTCCCACAGATACGCAGTATTTT.

The chain recombines TRBV19 with TRBJ1-6; D unclear. V was shortened by 7 bases and J by 5 bases, with 6 bases between the two germline ends. The CDR3 loop spans 12 amino acids. Germline CDR1 LNHDA, CDR2 SQIVND (reference sequence). The CDR3 is CASNLHNSPLHF. DNA for the CDR3: TGTGCCAGTAATCTCCATAATTCACCCCTCCACTTT.

The chain links TRBV5-6 to TRBJ2-7; 12 nucleotides align to TRBD2. Germline-derived CDR1 and CDR2 are SGHDT and YYEEEE. There are 19 residues in the CDR3. The trim removed 2 bases at V and 4 bases at J, leaving 16 bases unmatched. In DNA form, the CDR3 reads TGTGCCAGCAGCTTCCTAGCGGGAGGGCCAATCGACCGTTTATACGAGCAGTACTTC. This sequence encodes CASSFLAGGPIDRLYEQYF.

Ten or more counts support this clonotype. The V call is TRBV3-1, the J call TRBJ2-1; tentatively, D is TRBD2 (5 bases). Deletions cut 2 bases from V and 6 bases from J, with 14 bases between. Germline-derived CDR1 and CDR2 are LGHDT and YNNKEL (reference sequence). The length of the CDR3 is 15 residues. CDR3 sequence (DNA): TGTGCCAGCAGCCAAAGAGGGCAGAACGGCAATGAGCAGTTCTTC. Residues: CASSQRGQNGNEQFF.

On this clonotype itself: This CDR3 is missing its conserved last phenylalanine or tryptophan, likely due to a read error. The chain links TRBV6-9 to TRBJ2-1; D ambiguous. V lost 4 bases and J 3 bases, leaving 4 bases between the germline ends. Germline assignment: CDR1 MNHGY and CDR2 SVAAGI. This CDR3 spans 12 amino acids. CDR3 sequence: CASSLGYNEQFL. CDR3 in DNA: TGTGCCAGCAGTTTAGGCTACAATGAGCAGTTCCTC.

By sample share, this clonotype is medium-sized (0.01 to 0.1%). This chain links TRBV5-1 with TRBJ2-3, with D uncertain. With 7 bases removed from V and 8 bases from J, the gap between germline ends came to 17 bases. CDR1 is SGHRS and CDR2 is YFSETQ in the germline V gene. CDR3 length: 13 residues. CDR3 coding DNA: TGCGCCAGCCACGACACAACCACTGTTACGCAGTATTTT. Translated, it gives CASHDTTTVTQYF.

This clonotype came up a few times. V is TRBV9 and J is TRBJ2-3, with TRBD2 matching 14 bases. V dropped 4 bases and J dropped 4; count of bases not matched to a gene: 11. The V gene's germline CDR1 is SGDLS and CDR2 YYNGEE. The CDR3 extends over 18 amino acids. CDR3 bases: TGTGCCAGCAGCCCCTTCCCGGGACTAGCGGGAGTGGCAGATACGCAGTATTTT. Protein sequence: CASSPFPGLAGVADTQYF.

V is TRBV6-1 and J is TRBJ1-2, with TRBD1 identical over 9 bases. CDR1 is MNHNS and CDR2 is SASEGT in the germline V gene. The CDR3 has 13 amino acids. The V segment lost 4 bases and the J segment 7 bases; nucleotides outside the gene matches: 4. The CDR3 DNA is TGTGCCAGCAGTGGGACAGGGGCAGGTGGCTACACCTTC. It codes for CASSGTGAGGYTF.

V and J are TRBV19 and TRBJ2-5; 8 bases are shared with TRBD1. The V and J ends lost 3 bases and 2 bases, in that order; junction bases with no gene match: 5. The CDR3 is 15 amino acids. Germline CDR1 is LNHDA and CDR2 is SQIVND (reference sequence). CDR3 amino acids: CASSIRGRGQETQYF. DNA of the CDR3: TGTGCCAGTAGTATCAGGGGGCGAGGGCAAGAGACCCAGTACTTC.